The next 13 T cell receptor beta chains were all read from a single sample in a study of cytomegalovirus exposure and HLA in healthy donors. TCRdb keeps only in-frame clones here, not all; method: immunoSEQ multiplex PCR. Counted here are under 85,000 clones, 90% to 95% occurring once; the ten biggest clones make up over 2%. The source material was PBMCs. The source of these receptors is a woman aged 18 to 35 in good health and CMV-seronegative.

V gene TRBV6-4 combines with J gene TRBJ2-3; 10 nucleotides match TRBD2. The CDR3 length is 15 residues. The V and J ends lost 3 bases and 4 bases, in that order; junction bases with no gene match: 4. The germline CDR1 and CDR2 sequences are MRHNA and SNTAGT. CDR3 region: CASSELAGSSDTQYF. CDR3 nucleotides: TGTGCCAGCAGTGAACTAGCGGGAAGTTCAGATACGCAGTATTTT.

The gene calls are TRBV10-3 and TRBJ1-5; 7 bases match TRBD1. The junction had 4 bases not matched to a gene; V was cut back by 2 bases and J by 3 bases. This CDR3 is 15 amino acids long. Germline V gene data show CDR1 as ENHRY and CDR2 as SYGVKD. CDR3 amino acids: CAISETGQLNQPQHF. The DNA of the CDR3 is TGTGCCATCAGTGAGACGGGACAGCTCAATCAGCCCCAGCATTTT.

The rearrangement links TRBV4-2 to TRBJ1-2; D is uncertain. The germline V gene encodes CDR1 LGHNA and CDR2 YNFKEQ. V shed 1 base and J shed 5 bases, with 23 bases lying between them. The CDR3 runs 18 residues. CDR3 nucleotides: TGTGCCAGCAGCCAAGGGATGGTAGCAGATGGAGTATGGTATGGCTACACCTTC. It specifies CASSQGMVADGVWYGYTF.

This chain connects TRBV7-9 to TRBJ1-2; 8 positions agree with TRBD1. This CDR3 comprises 15 residues. Germline loops: CDR1 SEHNR, CDR2 FQNEAQ (reference sequence). Trimming removed 5 bases from V and 3 bases from J; junction bases left unmatched: 8. CDR3 sequence (DNA): TGTGCCAGCAGCCCGTTGATACAGGGGGACTATGGCTACACCTTC. This codes for CASSPLIQGDYGYTF.

V is TRBV7-6 and J is TRBJ2-7; 11 bases fit TRBD1. Germline lookup yields CDR1 SGHVS and CDR2 FNYEAQ. This CDR3 region has 16 residues. The V segment lost 4 bases and the J segment 6 bases; nucleotides outside the gene matches: 11. CDR3 in DNA: TGTGCCAGCAGCTCGATGGCTTCCGGGACAGGGGGCGAGCAGTACTTC. Amino acid sequence: CASSSMASGTGGEQYF.

Written as DNA, the CDR3 is TGTGCCAGCAGCTTAGCGCGGGGCGGGGGGCCAACCGAGCAGTTCTTC. The encoded protein is CASSLARGGGPTEQFF. V gene TRBV7-2 combines with J gene TRBJ2-1; TRBD2 agrees at 8 bases. This CDR3 is built from 16 residues. The germline CDR1 and CDR2 sequences are SGHTA and FQGNSA. The V and J ends lost 0 bases and 10 bases, in that order; junction bases with no gene match: 11.

The J gene is TRBJ2-4, the V gene TRBV27, with 8 nucleotides matching TRBD1. CDR1 is MNHEY and CDR2 is SMNVEV in the germline V gene (reference sequence). This CDR3 has 14 amino acids. V was pared by 1 base and J by 7 bases, with 3 bases of the junction left unmatched. This chain's CDR3 is CASSLLDRVNIQYF. The CDR3 DNA is TGTGCCAGCAGTTTATTGGACAGGGTCAACATTCAGTACTTC.

The chain has TRBV6-5 and TRBJ2-7, with 10 bases identical to TRBD2. Unmatched junction bases numbered 5, after V lost 5 bases and J lost 7 bases. Germline-derived CDR1 and CDR2 are MNHEY and SVGAGI. The CDR3 spans 13 residues. The CDR3 DNA reads as TGTGCCAGCAGTCAGGGACTAGCGATTGAGCAGTACTTC. Protein sequence: CASSQGLAIEQYF.

The J gene is TRBJ1-1, the V gene TRBV4-1; no definite D call. CDR1 MGHRA and CDR2 YSYEKL come from the germline V gene. The CDR3 extends over 16 amino acids. With 3 bases removed from V and 3 bases from J, the gap between germline ends came to 17 bases. The CDR3 reads CASSHRQRGPDTEAFF. Written as DNA, the CDR3 is TGCGCCAGCAGCCATCGGCAGCGAGGGCCGGACACTGAAGCTTTCTTT.

The V and J genes are TRBV6-4 and TRBJ2-3; a weak D match, TRBD1 (6 bases). Germline CDR1 MRHNA, CDR2 SNTAGT. This CDR3 is 14 amino acids long. V lost 2 bases, J lost 3 bases, and 9 bases lay in between. The CDR3 here is CASSDRDNTDTQYF. CDR3 nucleotides: TGTGCCAGCAGTGACCGGGACAATACAGATACGCAGTATTTT.

This clone came up once. The chain has TRBV5-1 and TRBJ1-2; the D gene is possibly TRBD1 (6 bases). Per germline, CDR1 SGHRS and CDR2 YFSETQ. The CDR3 has 13 amino acids. V lost 4 bases to trimming and J lost 8 bases, with 15 bases between them. The CDR3 DNA sequence: TGCGCCAGCAGCCAGAGCGGGGGCGCGGGCTACACCTTC. It is translated as CASSQSGGAGYTF.

This chain joins TRBV4-1 and TRBJ2-7; D is perhaps TRBD2 (6 bases). The CDR3 is 14 residues long. Germline CDR1 is MGHRA and CDR2 is YSYEKL. Trimming stripped 2 bases from V and 1 base from J, with 9 bases between. CDR3 nucleotides: TGCGCCAGCAGCCAACGGGACTTGTCCTACGAGCAGTACTTC. Amino acids: CASSQRDLSYEQYF.

The chain carries TRBV7-2 and TRBJ2-5, with 9 bases fitting TRBD2. In germline, CDR1 is SGHTA, CDR2 FQGNSA. The CDR3 sequence is 17 residues long. V shed 5 bases and J 4 bases; nucleotides not matched to a gene: 14. CDR3 bases: TGTGCCAGCAGCCCCGTATGGGAGCTAGCGGGAAGAGAGACCCAGTACTTC. This translates into CASSPVWELAGRETQYF.